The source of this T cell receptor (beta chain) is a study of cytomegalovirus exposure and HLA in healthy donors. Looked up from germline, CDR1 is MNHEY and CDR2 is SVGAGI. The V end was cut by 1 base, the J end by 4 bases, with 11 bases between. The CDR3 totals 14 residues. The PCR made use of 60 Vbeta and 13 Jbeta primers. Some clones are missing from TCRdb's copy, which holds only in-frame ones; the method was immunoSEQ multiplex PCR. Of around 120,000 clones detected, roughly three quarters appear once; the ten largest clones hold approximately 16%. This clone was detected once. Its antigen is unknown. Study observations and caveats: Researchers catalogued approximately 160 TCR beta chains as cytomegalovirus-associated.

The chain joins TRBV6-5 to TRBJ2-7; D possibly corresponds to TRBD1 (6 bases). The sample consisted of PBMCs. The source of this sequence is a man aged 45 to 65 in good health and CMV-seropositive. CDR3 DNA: TGTGCCAGCAGTTACTGGGGCAGGGGTTACGAGCAGTACTTC. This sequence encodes CASSYWGRGYEQYF.